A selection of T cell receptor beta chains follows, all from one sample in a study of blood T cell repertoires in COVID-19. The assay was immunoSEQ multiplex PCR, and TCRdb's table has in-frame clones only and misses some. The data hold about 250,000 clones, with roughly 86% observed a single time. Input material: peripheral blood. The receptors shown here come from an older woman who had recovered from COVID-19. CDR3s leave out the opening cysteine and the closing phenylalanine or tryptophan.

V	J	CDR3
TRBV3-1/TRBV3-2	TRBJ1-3	ASSHLTGHSGNTIY
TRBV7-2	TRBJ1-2	ASAGTNYGYT
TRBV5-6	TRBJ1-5	ASSLAGPGEPQH
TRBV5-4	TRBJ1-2	ASSNYRGAGYGYT
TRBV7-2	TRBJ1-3	ASSTALGLSVNTIY
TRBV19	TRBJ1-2	ASSMGLMWYGYT
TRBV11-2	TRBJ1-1	ASSLVGDTEAF
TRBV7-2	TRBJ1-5	ASSLALNSPQH
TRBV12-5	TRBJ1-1	ASGAGQGAIEAF
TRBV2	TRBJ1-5	ASSAGGGHSNQPQH
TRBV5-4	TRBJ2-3	ASSLVAGGPDTQY
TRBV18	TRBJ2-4	ASSPWASGGRKNIQY
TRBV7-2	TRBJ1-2	ASSLHLQGPYGYT
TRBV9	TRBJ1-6	ASSEGRTGRTPLH
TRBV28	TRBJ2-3	ASRNIGTDTQY
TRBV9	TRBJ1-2	ASRGGLDGYT
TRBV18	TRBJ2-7	ASSPRTASGEQY
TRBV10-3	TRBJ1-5	AISEELKYSNQPQH
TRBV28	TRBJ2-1	ASGGAYNEQF
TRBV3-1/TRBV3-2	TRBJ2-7	ASSHSAQGAIHYEQY
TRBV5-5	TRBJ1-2	ASSFSQAGETVQGYT
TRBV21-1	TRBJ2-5	ASSPRALPQETQY
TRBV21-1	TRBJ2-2	ASSKGGLTGELF
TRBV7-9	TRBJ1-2	ASSNRQRGYT
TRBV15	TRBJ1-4	ATSRDSAAHEKLF
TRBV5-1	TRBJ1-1	ASRTGTGGVEAF
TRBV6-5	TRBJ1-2	ASSYSNRPDTHGYT
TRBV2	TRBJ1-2	ASSDRGQQVNYGYT
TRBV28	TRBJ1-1	ASRLGTVNTEAF
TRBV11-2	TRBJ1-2	ASSLGLFGTGAYGYT
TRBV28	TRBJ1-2	ASDRGYYGYT
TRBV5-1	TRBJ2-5	ASRELQETQY
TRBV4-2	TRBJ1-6	ASSQDIPRDWNSPLH
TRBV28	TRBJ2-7	ASSRRDTQY
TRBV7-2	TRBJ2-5	ASSLAETGGLAQTQY
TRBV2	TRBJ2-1	ARGQGRGEQF
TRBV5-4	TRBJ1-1	ASTSMSRVTEAF
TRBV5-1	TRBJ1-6	ASSFSPDRPNSPLH
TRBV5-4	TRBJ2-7	ASSRTGQILSYEQY
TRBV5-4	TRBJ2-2	ASSSGVITGELF
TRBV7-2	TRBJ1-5	ASSLRQDPQPQH
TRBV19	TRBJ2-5	ASSIGTGVQETQY
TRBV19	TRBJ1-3	ASSRDSGNTIY
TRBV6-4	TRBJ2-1	ASSAGSSLEQF
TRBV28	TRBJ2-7	ASSFGQSYEQY
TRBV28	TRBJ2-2	ASRWSRVYTGELF
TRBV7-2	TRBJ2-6	ASSPSLLGANVLT
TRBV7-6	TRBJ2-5	ASSALSGTRGETQY